This T cell receptor beta chain was identified during a study of blood T cell repertoires in COVID-19. Produced via immunoSEQ multiplex PCR; TCRdb's table is partial and in-frame only. The table records some 190,000 clones, about 77% of them present only once. This CDR3 has 15 amino acids. Germline values: CDR1 MDHEN, CDR2 SYDVKM. With 2 bases removed from V and 2 bases from J, the gap between germline ends came to 12 bases. The specimen was PBMCs or T cells enriched from blood (not recorded which). This chain connects TRBV28 to TRBJ1-2, with D possibly matching TRBD1 (5 bases). This TCR was recovered from a woman in her fifties or sixties with acute COVID-19. The DNA for the CDR3 is TGTGCCAGCAGTTTAGGGCCCGGGGGGAACTATGGCTACACCTTC. As protein: CASSLGPGGNYGYTF.